This entry is about one T cell receptor (beta chain). Trimming left V 2 bases short and J 4 bases short, with 15 bases between. Germline V gene sequence: CDR1 MNHEY, CDR2 SMNVEV (reference sequence). The CDR3 runs to 15 residues. Sequencing used immunoSEQ multiplex PCR; TCRdb keeps in-frame clones, though not all of them. The repertoire holds around 200,000 clones, 75% to 90% seen once, with 0.55% to 0.75% in the top ten. The sample belongs to a study of blood T cell repertoires in COVID-19. Overall study context: Sites in the United States, Italy and Spain provided acute and convalescent COVID-19 samples.

The TCR sequence derives from a man aged 35 to 55 with acute or convalescent COVID-19. The specimen sequenced was peripheral blood. The J gene is TRBJ2-7, the V gene TRBV27, with a tentative D call TRBD1 (5 bases). CDR3 in DNA: TGTGCCAGCAGTTTAGGGGCAGGGTTATGGTACGAGCAGTACTTC. As protein: CASSLGAGLWYEQYF.